The clone carrying this T cell receptor beta chain was picked up one time. CDR3 length equals 14 residues. Genomic DNA per cell subset filled all wells of several immunoSEQ plates. TCRdb's copy holds only in-frame clones and misses some; the assay was immunoSEQ multiplex PCR. The sample shows more than 550,000 clones, about two thirds of them seen only once. The data stem from a study of shared clonotypes between healthy human individuals. V and J are TRBV23-1 and TRBJ2-5; 9 nucleotides line up with TRBD2. The end of the DNA is better explained by TRBJ2-7, so the J call may be wrong. TRBV23-1 qualifies as an ORF whose function is uncertain. Source material: memory CD4+ T cells sorted from blood. Regarding subset: CD45RA-negative fraction. The receptor comes from a woman younger than 45 in good health. The CDR3 reads CASSPPLAGLEQYF. The CDR3 DNA follows: TGCGCCAGCAGTCCTCCGCTAGCGGGACTCGAGCAGTACTTC.